This TCR beta chain was identified in a study of blood T cell repertoires in COVID-19. Germline CDR1 is LNHDA and CDR2 is SQIVND (reference sequence). Trimming stripped 3 bases from V and 2 bases from J, with 13 bases between. The CDR3 contains 15 residues. Authors' data handling: The authors estimated nucleated cell counts from reference gene primer amplification. Assay: immunoSEQ multiplex PCR; the TCRdb copy retains only in-frame clones and omits some. The V and J calls and the clone size are those of that table, but D and trimming were determined from the DNA. The sample includes 200,000 or so clones, around 86% of them seen just once.

The clonotype was recovered from a man aged 80 or over with acute or convalescent COVID-19. The source material was peripheral blood. This rearrangement joins TRBV19 to TRBJ1-1; a weak D match, TRBD1 (5 bases). CDR3 residues: CASSILRVRNTEAFF. The CDR3 region has the DNA TGTGCCAGTAGTATCCTCAGGGTGAGAAACACTGAAGCTTTCTTT.